The 10 T cell receptor beta chains reported below all come from one sample, sequenced in a study of memory CD8 T cells in hepatitis C reinfection. Time point noted: peak reinfection, 3 to 8 weeks after reinfection detection. The sorted cells went straight to TCR sequencing with no prior in vitro expansion. TCRdb keeps only in-frame clones here, not all; method: immunoSEQ multiplex PCR. The table records 40,000 to 45,000 clones, around 89% of them present only once. Input material: naive CD8+ T cells sorted from blood. Receptors originate from a man in his late teens or twenties with hepatitis C virus infection.

This clone has just one count. V is TRBV7-9 and J is TRBJ2-2, with no clear D. Germline V gives CDR1 SEHNR, CDR2 FQNEAQ (reference sequence). The CDR3 length is 11 residues. V dropped 3 bases and J dropped 7 bases, with 3 bases sitting between them. CDR3 in amino acids: CASSFGGELFF. The CDR3 nucleotides are TGTGCCAGCAGCTTCGGCGGGGAGCTGTTTTTT.

The rearrangement joins TRBV11-2 to TRBJ2-7; 8 bases are shared with TRBD2. The V segment lost 1 base and the J segment 6 bases; nucleotides outside the gene matches: 2. There are 13 residues in the CDR3. Germline V lookup: CDR1 SGHAT, CDR2 FQNNGV. Here the CDR3 reads CASSLGSGGEQYF. CDR3 sequence (DNA): TGTGCCAGCAGCTTAGGGAGCGGGGGCGAGCAGTACTTC.

The chain has TRBV7-9 and TRBJ2-1; 8 bases are shared with TRBD2. V lost 6 bases and J lost 0; bases outside the gene matches: 7. Germline CDR1 SEHNR, CDR2 FQNEAQ (reference sequence). The CDR3 extends over 16 amino acids. The DNA for the CDR3 is TGTGCCAGCAGACCACTAGCGGCGAGCTCCTACAATGAGCAGTTCTTC. This gives the protein CASRPLAASSYNEQFF. Full variable domain (missing parts from reference TRBV7-9 and TRBJ2-1): DTGVSQNPRHKITKRGQNVTFRCDPISEHNRLYWYRQTLGQGPEFLTYFQNEAQLEKSRLLSDRFSAERPKGSFSTLEIQRTEQGDSAMYLCASRPLAASSYNEQFFGPGTRLTVL.

The gene calls are TRBV19 and TRBJ2-3; the match to TRBD2 covers 10 bases. The germline gives CDR1 LNHDA, CDR2 SQIVND (reference sequence). This CDR3 has 14 amino acids. J was trimmed by 7 bases and V by 3 bases; bases with no gene match: 4. The chain's CDR3 is CASSITSGANTQYF. The CDR3 DNA follows: TGTGCCAGTAGTATTACTAGCGGGGCGAATACGCAGTATTTT.

This chain joins TRBV25-1 and TRBJ2-3; 7 bases map to TRBD1. Germline V CDR1 and CDR2: MGHDK, SYGVNS. CDR3 length: 16 amino acids. Losses at the gene ends were 2 bases for V and 0 bases for J; bases not matched to a gene: 5. The CDR3: CASSEATGMSTDTQYF. The CDR3 nucleotides are TGTGCCAGCAGTGAAGCGACAGGGATGAGCACAGATACGCAGTATTTT.

The chain employs TRBV2 and TRBJ2-1, with D possibly TRBD2 on 5 matching bases. The ends were cut back, 4 bases at V and 2 bases at J, with 9 bases in the middle. This CDR3 region has 14 residues. Germline V gene sequence: CDR1 SNHLY, CDR2 FYNNEI. CDR3 amino acids: CASSAEGPYNEQFF. CDR3 sequence (DNA): TGTGCCAGCAGTGCTGAGGGCCCCTACAATGAGCAGTTCTTC.

This chain joins TRBV6-6 and TRBJ2-1, with D possibly matching TRBD2 (6 bases). V gave up 2 bases and J gave up 5 bases, with 10 bases separating them. The CDR3 is made up of 14 amino acids. Germline V gene sequence: CDR1 MNHNY, CDR2 SVGAGI (reference sequence). CDR3 coding DNA: TGTGCCAGCAGTTACGGTGGGGGGAACAATGAGCAGTTCTTC. As protein: CASSYGGGNNEQFF.

The CDR3 loop is CASSPTGTGLYGYTF. The DNA of the CDR3 is TGTGCCAGCAGCCCCACCGGGACAGGACTCTATGGCTACACCTTC. The chain links TRBV9 to TRBJ1-2; 8 positions agree with TRBD1. Germline V gene lookup returns CDR1 SGDLS and CDR2 YYNGEE. The CDR3 covers 15 residues. V lost 4 bases and J lost 4; bases outside the gene matches: 9.

This chain links TRBV28 with TRBJ2-2, with D possibly TRBD1 on 6 matching bases. The V end was cut by 6 bases, the J end by 1 base, with 6 bases between. Germline V CDR1 and CDR2: MDHEN, SYDVKM. The CDR3 extends over 13 amino acids. The CDR3 DNA follows: TGTGCCAGCAGGACAGGGAACACCGGGGAGCTGTTTTTT. This sequence encodes CASRTGNTGELFF. The full variable domain, its missing parts supplied by reference TRBV28 and TRBJ2-2, is DVKVTQSSRYLVKRTGEKVFLECVQDMDHENMFWYRQDPGLGLRLIYFSYDVKMKEKGDIPEGYSVSREKKERFSLILESASTNQTSMYLCASRTGNTGELFFGEGSRLTVL.

This clone appeared a single time. This chain uses TRBV7-9 with TRBJ2-1; TRBD1 matches at 7 bases. The trim removed 4 bases at V and 10 bases at J, leaving 4 bases unmatched. The CDR3 spans 12 residues. Germline V gene data show CDR1 as SEHNR and CDR2 as FQNEAQ (reference sequence). CDR3 in amino acids: CASSSRQGEQFF. CDR3 DNA sequence: TGTGCCAGCAGCTCCCGACAGGGCGAGCAGTTCTTC.